This is a list of T cell receptor beta chains from one sample in a study of cytomegalovirus exposure and HLA in healthy donors. Clones were read by immunoSEQ multiplex PCR, and TCRdb kept only the in-frame ones, dropping some. The sample lists roughly 55,000 clones; over 55% were seen once. The sample was PBMCs. The receptors shown here come from a man aged 35 to 55 in good health and CMV-seropositive. Both conserved end residues are part of each CDR3. A D gene is named only where the DNA matches it firmly.

TRBJ2-1 | 14 | TRBV5-1 | . | CASSLGASKNEQFF | TGCGCCAGCAGCTTAGGTGCTAGCAAAAATGAGCAGTTCTTC
TRBJ2-3 | 14 | TRBV9 | . | CASMGGGDTDTQYF | TGTGCCAGCATGGGAGGCGGGGATACAGATACGCAGTATTTT
TRBJ2-5 | 14 | TRBV2 | TRBD2 | CASIRGGAQETQYF | TGTGCCAGCATCCGCGGGGGGGCTCAAGAGACCCAGTACTTC
TRBJ2-5 | 16 | TRBV5-5 | TRBD2 | CASSVLSGGYQETQYF | TGTGCCAGCAGCGTCTTAAGCGGGGGGTACCAAGAGACCCAGTACTTC
TRBJ1-2 | 12 | TRBV7-2 | . | CASSLQGRGYTF | TGTGCCAGCAGCTTACAGGGTAGGGGCTACACCTTC
TRBJ1-5 | 13 | TRBV7-2 | . | CASSITQGRPQHF | TGTGCCAGCAGCATCACACAGGGCAGGCCCCAGCATTTT
TRBJ2-3 | 14 | TRBV9 | TRBD2 | CASNRASGTDTQYF | TGTGCCAGCAATCGGGCTAGCGGGACAGATACGCAGTATTTT
TRBJ2-1 | 14 | TRBV5-1 | TRBD2 | CASSLEVTGGEQFF | TGCGCCAGCAGCTTGGAGGTCACGGGGGGTGAGCAGTTCTTC
TRBJ2-3 | 19 | TRBV6-1 | TRBD1 | CASSGPGQLTKRTADTQYF | TGTGCCAGCAGTGGACCGGGACAGCTCACTAAACGAACGGCAGATACGCAGTATTTT
TRBJ1-4 | 15 | TRBV30 | . | CAWGVANLVGEKLFF | TGTGCCTGGGGCGTAGCAAATTTGGTGGGTGAAAAACTGTTTTTT
TRBJ2-3 | 22 | TRBV15 | TRBD2 | CATSREGASSGLAGGWTDTQYF | TGTGCCACCAGCAGGGAAGGAGCCAGCTCGGGACTAGCGGGGGGTTGGACAGATACGCAGTATTTT